A selection of T cell receptor beta chains follows, all from one sample in a study of cytomegalovirus exposure and HLA in healthy donors. Generated by immunoSEQ multiplex PCR, the TCRdb table keeps only in-frame clones and is missing some. The sample includes roughly 70,000 clones, 95% to 98% of them seen just once. Input material: PBMCs. Every receptor here comes from a woman between 18 and 29 years old in good health and CMV-seropositive. Each CDR3 is given with its conserved first and last residue. The D gene is left open where the match is weak. Size values are once, few and many counts, or a class for expanded clones, and some rows have none.

V gene: TRBV6-5
J gene: TRBJ1-4
D gene: .
clone size: .
CDR3 DNA: TGTGCCAGCAGTTTCCGAGACAAGGCCGAAAAACTGTTTTTT
CDR3 protein: CASSFRDKAEKLFF

V gene: TRBV27
J gene: TRBJ2-1
D gene: .
clone size: .
CDR3 DNA: TGTGCCAGCATGGCCGGGAATGGTGAGCAGTTCTTC
CDR3 protein: CASMAGNGEQFF

V gene: TRBV10-2
J gene: TRBJ2-7
D gene: TRBD2
clone size: .
CDR3 DNA: TGCGCCAGCAGTGAGATAGCGGGTGAGTCCTACGAGCAGTACTTC
CDR3 protein: CASSEIAGESYEQYF

V gene: TRBV27
J gene: TRBJ2-7
D gene: .
clone size: once
CDR3 DNA: TGTGCCTCTGGTGAGGGGGAAGACGAGCAGTACTTC
CDR3 protein: CASGEGEDEQYF

V gene: TRBV30
J gene: TRBJ1-2
D gene: .
clone size: .
CDR3 DNA: TGTGCCTCACTAGGCAGGGGCGGCTATGGCTACACCTTC
CDR3 protein: CASLGRGGYGYTF

V gene: TRBV5-6
J gene: TRBJ2-2
D gene: TRBD1
clone size: .
CDR3 DNA: TGTGCCAGCGGGACAGCGAACACCGGGGAGCTGTTTTTT
CDR3 protein: CASGTANTGELFF

V gene: TRBV9
J gene: TRBJ2-7
D gene: .
clone size: .
CDR3 DNA: TGTGCCAGCAGTCGCGGGCACGAGCAGTACTTC
CDR3 protein: CASSRGHEQYF

V gene: TRBV9
J gene: TRBJ2-1
D gene: TRBD2
clone size: once
CDR3 DNA: TGTGCCAGCAGGGCCGGACTAGCGGGAATCCATGAGCAGTTCTTC
CDR3 protein: CASRAGLAGIHEQFF

V gene: TRBV4-1
J gene: TRBJ1-3
D gene: TRBD1
clone size: .
CDR3 DNA: TGCGCCAGCAGCCCCGGGACAGGGGGAGGAAACACCATATATTTT
CDR3 protein: CASSPGTGGGNTIYF

V gene: TRBV6-4
J gene: TRBJ2-1
D gene: .
clone size: .
CDR3 DNA: TGTGCCAGCAGTCTACGGGGGTCCGTCGATGAGCAGTTCTTC
CDR3 protein: CASSLRGSVDEQFF

V gene: TRBV7-9
J gene: TRBJ2-2
D gene: TRBD1
clone size: once
CDR3 DNA: TGTGCCAGCAGTGACAGGGGGCCCGGGGAGCTGTTTTTT
CDR3 protein: CASSDRGPGELFF

V gene: TRBV27
J gene: TRBJ1-1
D gene: TRBD1
clone size: .
CDR3 DNA: TGTGCCAGCAGTTTATCGAGGGACAGGGGCGCTTTCTTT
CDR3 protein: CASSLSRDRGAFF

V gene: TRBV7-9
J gene: TRBJ1-1
D gene: TRBD1
clone size: .
CDR3 DNA: TGTGCCAGCAGCCCTTCGGGACAGACGAACACTGAAGCTTTCTTT
CDR3 protein: CASSPSGQTNTEAFF

V gene: TRBV6-1
J gene: TRBJ2-5
D gene: TRBD1
clone size: .
CDR3 DNA: TGTGCCAGCACCGGGACAGGGGGCCAAGAGACCCAGTACTTC
CDR3 protein: CASTGTGGQETQYF

V gene: TRBV11-2
J gene: TRBJ2-7
D gene: TRBD1
clone size: .
CDR3 DNA: TGTGCCAGCAGCTACGGACAGGGGGACTACGAGCAGTACTTC
CDR3 protein: CASSYGQGDYEQYF

V gene: TRBV7-9
J gene: TRBJ1-5
D gene: .
clone size: .
CDR3 DNA: TGTGCCAGCAGCCCGGGTCGTCAGCCCCAGCATTTT
CDR3 protein: CASSPGRQPQHF

V gene: TRBV4-1
J gene: TRBJ1-2
D gene: .
clone size: .
CDR3 DNA: TGCGCCAGCAGCCAGACCCGACAGACACCTAACTATGGCTACACCTTC
CDR3 protein: CASSQTRQTPNYGYTF

V gene: TRBV5-1
J gene: TRBJ2-2
D gene: TRBD2
clone size: .
CDR3 DNA: TGCGCCAGCGCCCGAGCGGGAGCGAACACCGGGGAGCTGTTTTTT
CDR3 protein: CASARAGANTGELFF

V gene: TRBV2
J gene: TRBJ1-5
D gene: TRBD1
clone size: .
CDR3 DNA: TGTGCCAGCAGTGAAAGTTGGACAGGGAAGGGGATCAGCCATTTT
CDR3 protein: CASSESWTGKGISHF

V gene: TRBV19
J gene: TRBJ2-5
D gene: .
clone size: .
CDR3 DNA: TGTGCCAGTAGTGTCATACTAGGTGGGTGGCAAGAGACCCAGTACTTC
CDR3 protein: CASSVILGGWQETQYF

V gene: TRBV7-8
J gene: TRBJ1-1
D gene: TRBD1
clone size: .
CDR3 DNA: TGTGCCAGCAGCTTAGTAGGGCAGGGGGTAAGAAAAACTGAAGCTTTCTTT
CDR3 protein: CASSLVGQGVRKTEAFF

V gene: TRBV7-3
J gene: TRBJ2-1
D gene: TRBD2
clone size: .
CDR3 DNA: TGTGCCAGCAGCTTAACGGAGGGTAGCGGGAGGCGAAAAAAACTATACAATGAGCAGTTCTTC
CDR3 protein: CASSLTEGSGRRKKLYNEQFF